The sequence of this T cell receptor (beta chain) was determined in a study of blood T cell repertoires in COVID-19. Overall study: COVID-19 samples from acute and convalescent phases originated in the United States, Italy and Spain. T cells, B-cell-depleted T cells, or PBMCs supplied cDNA or gDNA.

Germline V gene sequence: CDR1 SGHDT, CDR2 YYEEEE. Between the trimmed V and J ends, which lost 2 bases and 9 bases, there was a span of 21 bases. The CDR3 has 16 residues. Authors' data handling: Reference gene primer amplification yielded estimated nucleated cell counts. Measured with immunoSEQ multiplex PCR; TCRdb has only the in-frame clones, and not every one. V, J and clone size are taken as reported in that table, and D and trimming were inferred from the DNA itself. The data contain about 39,000 clones, approximately 85% of them seen just once; the ten biggest clones take up roughly 9.7%. Sample: peripheral blood. The sequence was collected from a human donor in a cohort sampled during active COVID-19. This sequence joins TRBV5-6 and TRBJ2-1; possibly TRBD2 for D (5 bases). The CDR3 region has the DNA TGTGCCAGCAGCTTCCTCCGTCCCTCAGCCCGGGGTGAGCAGTTCTTC. It translates to CASSFLRPSARGEQFF.